The TCR beta chain described here comes from a study of blood T cell repertoires in COVID-19 (dated by TCRdb to the early 2020s). In the study overall: The collaborator samples originated in the United States, Italy and Spain and spanned the acute and convalescent phases of COVID-19. The prospective study material was composed of cDNA or gDNA derived from T cells, B-cell-depleted T cells, or PBMCs. Deeply sampled blood TCRbeta repertoires from subjects exposed to, actively infected with, or recovered from COVID-19 were included in the dataset. The repertoires were made available in a free public database intended to serve as a resource for research on the immune response to SARS-CoV-2. The samples were drawn from the first 160 participants of the ongoing ImmuneRACE study and from 1,254 subjects provided by 6 global collaborators. A de-identified subject ID, COVID-19 status, age in years and sex were almost always included in the sample metadata. Where available, HLA class I and class II types were obtained from metadata supplied by the sample provider rather than from assay-based typing.

Collaborating institutions collected whole blood in K2EDTA tubes following their own protocols. Collaborator samples were shipped for TCRbeta analysis as frozen whole blood, isolated PBMCs, or DNA extracted from either sample type. According to the germline V gene, CDR1 reads MNHEY and CDR2 reads SVGAGI. Between the V and J ends, shortened by 10 bases and 0 bases respectively, the junction contains 11 bases. Inclusive of the bounding cysteine and phenylalanine, the CDR3 is 13 residues long. The entry retains the CDR3 DNA only, 39 bases that are in frame from base 1. Beyond this particular receptor, the publication reports: Clinical and demographic metadata were provided uncurated, with the amount varying by source and participant.

The immunoSEQ Assay, a bias-controlled multiplex PCR, was used to amplify TCRbeta CDR3 regions from genomic DNA. The study's processing was this. Nucleated cell counts per sample were estimated from amplification of reference gene primers within the assay. Sequence reads were collapsed and filtered to measure the absolute abundance of every unique TCRbeta CDR3 rearrangement. For each sample, productive Simpson clonality was calculated as the square root of Simpson's diversity index across productive rearrangements. Not all clones reach the TCRdb copy of this immuneACCESS table, which keeps in-frame sequences only. Checked studies attribute under half of the gap to unresolved V genes and leave the rest unexplained. V, J and clone size were drawn from that table, and D and trimming were deduced from the DNA. The sample table shows tens of thousands of clones, and about 85% are seen once. The ten largest account for 15% to 20% of the sample.

Notes on this clone: The clone's antigen remains unknown. Qualities for individual bases were not recorded, and no much larger clone is one base off.

The clonotype originates from a woman aged 55-69 years with active COVID-19. Sequenced material: peripheral blood. The receptor chain draws on TRBV6-5 and TRBJ2-3; TRBD2 is a weak D gene call, 5 bases matching. For the CDR3, the sequence is CATTRASTDTQYF. Read as DNA, the sequence is TGTGCCACGACGCGGGCTAGCACAGATACGCAGTATTTT.